The sequence of this T cell receptor beta chain was determined in a study of graft-versus-host responses after intestinal transplantation. Study-level information: Recipients were given multivisceral, liver-intestinal, or isolated intestinal transplants. Regarding the study as a whole: Graft-donor T cell macrochimerism coincided with high graft-versus-host to host-versus-graft clonal ratios in allografts. Recipient marrow harbored GvH clones, some of which surfaced first in ileum or blood.

A note on this clone: What it binds is unknown. This specimen includes other DNA sequences encoding the same CDR3.

Processing released intraepithelial and lamina propria lymphocytes from the graft tissue. Unmatched junction bases numbered 3, after V lost 6 bases and J lost 2 bases. The CDR3 is 14 residues long. Germline V CDR1 and CDR2: KGHSH, LQKENI. Data came from immunoSEQ multiplex PCR; TCRdb stores just in-frame clones and leaves some out. The sample carries 9,500 to 10,000 clones, about 77% recorded once. This TCR came from a human patient who received an intestinal transplant, so some T cells may come from the graft donor. The chain uses TRBV18 and TRBJ1-4, with TRBD1 identical over 7 bases. Here the sequenced sample was ileum tissue, taken about 430 days after intestinal transplantation. The CDR3 DNA follows: TGTGCCAGCTCGCAGACAGGGACTAATGAAAAACTGTTTTTT. It is translated as CASSQTGTNEKLFF.